This passage covers 26 T cell receptor beta chains from one sample sequenced in a study of siplizumab effects on memory and regulatory T cells. Sequencing used immunoSEQ multiplex PCR; TCRdb keeps in-frame clones, though not all of them. The sample consists of 90,000 to 120,000 clones, over 90% of them appearing once. Material for sequencing was Tregs sorted from blood. The receptors originated from a human donor in good health.

The gene calls are TRBV5-4 and TRBJ2-7; a weak D match, TRBD1 (6 bases). V dropped 4 bases and J dropped 8 bases, with 22 bases sitting between them. The CDR3 sequence is 15 residues long. The germline V gene has CDR1 SGHNT and CDR2 YYREEE (reference sequence). CDR3 in amino acids: CASSLRAGDTLKQYF. CDR3 sequence (DNA): TGTGCCAGCAGCCTACGGGCTGGGGACACGCTCAAGCAGTACTTC.

DNA of the CDR3: TGCGCCAGCAGCGACTTAAATGAGCAGTTCTTC. This gives the protein CASSDLNEQFF. This sequence joins TRBV5-1 and TRBJ2-1; no definite D call. V lost 4 bases to trimming and J lost 7 bases, with 6 bases between them. CDR1 is SGHRS, CDR2 YFSETQ, per germline. The CDR3 runs 11 residues.

The chain is built from TRBV29-1 and TRBJ2-1, with a tentative D call TRBD1 (8 bases). This CDR3 comprises 12 residues. Trimming shortened V by 7 bases and J by 9 bases, and 16 bases separated the two germline ends. Germline loops: CDR1 SQVTM, CDR2 ANQGSEA. The CDR3 nucleotides are TGCAGCGCAACACAGGGGGGGGGTGAGCAGTTCTTC. Translating it yields CSATQGGGEQFF.

This rearrangement joins TRBV10-3 to TRBJ1-2; 7 bases are a match to TRBD1. This CDR3 comprises 15 residues. J lost 1 base, V lost 6 bases, and 8 bases had no gene match. CDR1 ENHRY and CDR2 SYGVKD come from the germline V gene. In nucleotides, the CDR3 is TGTGCCATCAGCGGAGGGACAGTGGATAACTATGGCTACACCTTC. Translated: CAISGGTVDNYGYTF.

The rearrangement joins TRBV6-1 to TRBJ2-1; TRBD2 matches 10 bases. The germline V gene has CDR1 MNHNS and CDR2 SASEGT. V trimming: 2 bases; J trimming: 0 bases; junction bases outside the gene matches: 10. The CDR3 has 19 residues. CDR3 coding DNA: TGTGCCAGCAGTGAATTCCCTCGGACTAGCGGTTCCTCCTACAATGAGCAGTTCTTC. Translating gives CASSEFPRTSGSSYNEQFF.

The CDR3 DNA is TGTGCCAGTAGTCAATGGCAGGGGAACACTGAAGCTTTCTTT. Its protein is CASSQWQGNTEAFF. The chain joins TRBV19 to TRBJ1-1; TRBD1 might be the D (5 bases). The V gene's germline CDR1 is LNHDA and CDR2 SQIVND (reference sequence). Trimming left V 5 bases short and J 1 base short, with 11 bases between. This CDR3 is 14 amino acids long.

This chain joins TRBV2 and TRBJ1-3, with D perhaps TRBD1 (5 bases). The CDR3 totals 15 residues. Trimming shortened V by 4 bases and J by 0 bases, and 10 bases separated the two germline ends. Germline V CDR1 and CDR2: SNHLY, FYNNEI. This CDR3 is CASSGGRDSGNTIYF. CDR3 DNA sequence: TGTGCCAGCAGTGGGGGCAGGGACTCTGGAAACACCATATATTTT.

This chain links TRBV6-6 with TRBJ2-1; 12 nucleotides agree with TRBD2. From germline, CDR1 is MNHNY and CDR2 SVGAGI (reference sequence). The CDR3 has 14 residues. The V segment lost 5 bases and the J segment 8 bases; nucleotides outside the gene matches: 4. The CDR3 DNA reads as TGTGCCAGCAGTCGGACTAGCGGGAAACATGAGCAGTTCTTC. Protein: CASSRTSGKHEQFF.

The chain joins TRBV2 to TRBJ2-7; 8 positions match TRBD1. The germline V gene has CDR1 SNHLY and CDR2 FYNNEI. There are 13 residues in the CDR3. V lost 4 bases and J lost 3; bases outside the gene matches: 2. The CDR3 loop reads CASSVDRGYEQYF. For the CDR3, the DNA is TGTGCCAGCAGTGTAGACAGGGGCTACGAGCAGTACTTC.

The chain links TRBV5-1 to TRBJ2-3, with TRBD2 identical over 7 bases. The CDR3 has 15 residues. The V gene end was trimmed by 0 bases and the J gene end by 3 bases; junction bases not matched to a gene: 4. Looked up from germline, CDR1 is SGHRS and CDR2 is YFSETQ. DNA for the CDR3: TGCGCCAGCAGCTTGGTGGGAGGGTGGACAGATACGCAGTATTTT. It specifies CASSLVGGWTDTQYF. The full variable domain, with the rest looked up from reference TRBV5-1 and TRBJ2-3, is KAGVTQTPRYLIKTRGQQVTLSCSPISGHRSVSWYQQTPGQGLQFLFEYFSETQRNKGNFPGRFSGRQFSNSRSEMNVSTLELGDSALYLCASSLVGGWTDTQYFGPGTRLTVL.

The genes are TRBV6-5 and TRBJ2-2; possible D gene TRBD2, 6 bases. Trimming removed 10 bases from V and 4 bases from J, with 16 bases in between. The length of the CDR3 is 14 residues. Germline-derived CDR1 and CDR2 are MNHEY and SVGAGI. The CDR3 is CATRAGTATGELFF. The DNA for the CDR3 is TGTGCCACCCGGGCCGGGACTGCCACCGGGGAGCTGTTTTTT.

The chain employs TRBV4-1 and TRBJ2-6, with D unclear. The germline CDR1 and CDR2 sequences are MGHRA and YSYEKL. V was pared by 4 bases and J by 8 bases, with 15 bases between. CDR3 length: 15 residues. CDR3 sequence reads: CASSPGGRPSNVLTF. CDR3 bases: TGCGCCAGCAGCCCCGGTGGCCGGCCTTCCAACGTCCTGACTTTC.

The chain combines TRBV7-3 with TRBJ2-5, with TRBD2 matching 11 bases. Germline V gene sequence: CDR1 SGHTA, CDR2 FQGTGA. The V and J ends lost 0 bases and 2 bases, in that order; junction bases with no gene match: 2. This CDR3 spans 16 amino acids. The CDR3 loop reads CASSLTGTSGQETQYF. The CDR3 DNA reads as TGTGCCAGCAGCTTAACCGGGACTAGCGGACAAGAGACCCAGTACTTC.

The chain couples TRBV6-5 to TRBJ1-2; TRBD1 matches at 8 bases. Germline CDR1 and CDR2: MNHEY and SVGAGI. V was pared by 2 bases and J by 7 bases, with 6 bases of the junction left unmatched. The CDR3 extends over 14 amino acids. The CDR3 here is CASSYHVTGAGYTF. DNA of the CDR3: TGTGCCAGCAGTTACCATGTGACAGGGGCTGGCTACACCTTC.

This chain uses TRBV7-2 with TRBJ2-7, with 8 nucleotides matching TRBD2. The CDR3 has 17 amino acids. J lost 1 base, V lost 5 bases, and 13 bases had no gene match. Germline V gives CDR1 SGHTA, CDR2 FQGNSA. The CDR3 sequence is CASSLPRASGRSYEQYF. In nucleotides, the CDR3 is TGTGCCAGCAGCCTGCCCAGGGCTAGCGGGCGATCCTACGAGCAGTACTTC.

V and J are TRBV5-1 and TRBJ2-2; a weak D match, TRBD2 (6 bases). The CDR3 has 14 amino acids. Trimming stripped 1 base from V and 4 bases from J, with 8 bases between. The V gene's germline CDR1 is SGHRS and CDR2 YFSETQ. The CDR3 DNA sequence: TGCGCCAGCAGCTTGCTGCGGGGCACCGGGGAGCTGTTTTTT. It is translated as CASSLLRGTGELFF.

To note about this clone: Within the sample, other DNA sequences also encode this same CDR3. This sequence joins TRBV18 and TRBJ2-3; D gene ambiguous. Trimming removed 3 bases from V and 0 bases from J, with 1 base in between. The germline gives CDR1 KGHSH, CDR2 LQKENI. The CDR3 is 12 amino acids. The CDR3 is CASSPSTDTQYF. The CDR3, as DNA: TGTGCCAGCTCACCGAGCACAGATACGCAGTATTTT.

The V call is TRBV21-1, the J call TRBJ2-4; the table's D call of TRBD2 was not tested on the DNA. TRBV21-1 is given as a pseudogene. This CDR3 spans 14 amino acids. The CDR3 bases are TGTGCCAGCCCACCGGGGGGGTCGGAGTCAGTTCAGTACTTC. This encodes CASPPGGSESVQYF.

As DNA, the CDR3 is TGTGCCAGCAGCCCGGGTTGGGTCACCGGGGAGCTGTTTTTT. This encodes CASSPGWVTGELFF. The chain employs TRBV7-8 and TRBJ2-2; D call uncertain. The V gene's germline CDR1 is SGHVS and CDR2 FQNEAQ. Trimming took 5 bases from V and 4 from J, leaving 11 bases between them. This CDR3 contains 14 residues.

CDR3 loop: CASSGRPGTGGFYEQYF. CDR3 sequence (DNA): TGTGCCAGTAGTGGAAGGCCCGGGACAGGGGGCTTCTACGAGCAGTACTTC. The chain recombines TRBV19 with TRBJ2-7; 12 bases are shared with TRBD1. Per the germline V gene, CDR1 is LNHDA and CDR2 is SQIVND (reference sequence). V gave up 5 bases and J gave up 3 bases; unmatched junction bases: 11. The CDR3 covers 17 residues.

The rearrangement joins TRBV5-1 to TRBJ1-1, with 8 nucleotides matching TRBD1. V lost 4 bases and J lost 11; bases outside the gene matches: 4. The CDR3 loop spans 11 amino acids. Germline CDR1 is SGHRS and CDR2 is YFSETQ. The DNA for the CDR3 is TGCGCCAGCAGCCCCGGACAGGGCGCTTTCTTT. Translating it yields CASSPGQGAFF.

The gene calls are TRBV19 and TRBJ2-5, with TRBD2 matching 10 bases. J was trimmed by 9 bases and V by 6 bases; bases with no gene match: 10. The CDR3 runs 14 residues. Per the germline V gene, CDR1 is LNHDA and CDR2 is SQIVND (reference sequence). The CDR3 sequence is CASRLAGPSGAQYF. In nucleotides, the CDR3 is TGTGCCAGTAGACTAGCGGGGCCTTCCGGGGCCCAGTACTTC.

The J gene is TRBJ1-6, the V gene TRBV30; TRBD1 might be the D (5 bases). Per germline, CDR1 GTSNPN and CDR2 SVGIG (reference sequence). Deletions cut 3 bases from V and 9 bases from J, with 15 bases between. CDR3 size: 14 residues. The CDR3 loop is CAWRRDLPSSPLHF. The CDR3 DNA follows: TGTGCCTGGAGACGGGACCTCCCCAGTTCACCCCTCCACTTT.

The chain employs TRBV18 and TRBJ2-3; the match to TRBD1 covers 7 bases. The J segment lost 3 bases and the V segment lost 8 bases, leaving 8 bases of the junction unmatched. CDR3 size: 14 residues. CDR1 and CDR2 from the germline V gene are KGHSH and LQKENI. The CDR3 bases are TGTGCCAGCCTTAGACAGGGTCTAACAGATACGCAGTATTTT. The encoded protein is CASLRQGLTDTQYF.

This chain uses TRBV30 with TRBJ1-2, with 7 bases identical to TRBD1. The CDR3 length is 14 residues. Germline loops: CDR1 GTSNPN, CDR2 SVGIG (reference sequence). Germline trimming cut 2 bases from V and 2 bases from J; bases unmatched to any gene: 5. The CDR3: CAWSRTGVNYGYTF. DNA for the CDR3: TGTGCCTGGAGTCGGACAGGTGTCAACTATGGCTACACCTTC.

The rearrangement uses TRBV30 and TRBJ1-3; D is uncertain. Trimming took off 0 bases at V and 2 bases at J, with 11 bases between the two ends. The CDR3 length is 15 residues. Germline V CDR1 and CDR2: GTSNPN, SVGIG (reference sequence). This chain's CDR3 is CAWSVNGRPGNTIYF. CDR3 DNA: TGTGCCTGGAGTGTTAATGGGAGGCCTGGAAACACCATATATTTT.